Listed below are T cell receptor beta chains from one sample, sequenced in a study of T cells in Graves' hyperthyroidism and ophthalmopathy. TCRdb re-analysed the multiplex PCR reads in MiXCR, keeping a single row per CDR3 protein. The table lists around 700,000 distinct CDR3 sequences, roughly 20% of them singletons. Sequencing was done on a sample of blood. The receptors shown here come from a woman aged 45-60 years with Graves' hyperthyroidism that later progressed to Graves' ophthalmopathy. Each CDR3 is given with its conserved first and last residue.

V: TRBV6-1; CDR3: CATKDVNTEAFF
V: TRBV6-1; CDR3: CASSSRGAGNTGELFF
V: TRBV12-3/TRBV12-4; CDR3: CASSFDSKGGYGYTF
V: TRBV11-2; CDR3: CASSLVVGQGLFGYTF
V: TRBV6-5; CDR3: CASSYPLGPHYGYTF
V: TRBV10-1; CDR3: CASSEPQGWNTGELFF
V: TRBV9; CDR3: CASSVGQGARVPEAFF
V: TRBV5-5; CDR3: CASSLSGVTSYEQYF
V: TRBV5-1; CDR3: CASSSSWAGEYTGELFF
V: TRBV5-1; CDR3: CASSLVADSPLHF
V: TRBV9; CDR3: CASSVGWAYNEQFF
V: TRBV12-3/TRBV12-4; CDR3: CASSDLRTEAFF
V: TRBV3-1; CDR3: CASSQALRDSLSTDTQYF
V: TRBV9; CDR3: CASSTGMPGNTIYF
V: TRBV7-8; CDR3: CASRNPTGWWTEAFF
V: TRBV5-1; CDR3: CASSPDSNYNEQFF
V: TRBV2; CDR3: CASSEWGTRTLINQPQHF
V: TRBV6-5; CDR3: CASSYGFSYEQYF
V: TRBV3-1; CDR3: CASTFLGGNTEAFF
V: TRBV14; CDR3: CASSQNRGPNYGYTF
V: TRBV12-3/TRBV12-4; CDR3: CASSLVGQNEKLFF
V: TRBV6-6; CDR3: CASSYSRGRGTEQYF
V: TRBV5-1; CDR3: CASSFGQGSHEKLFF
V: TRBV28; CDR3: CASSNGGRNIQYF
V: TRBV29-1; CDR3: CSTSTGGATDTQYF
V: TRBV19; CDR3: CASNRYQGQASDGYTF
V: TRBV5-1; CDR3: CASSWTSGGLNTGELFF